This passage covers 12 T cell receptor beta chains from one sample sequenced in a study of T-cell reconstitution after alpha-beta-depleted transplantation in children. Unique molecular identifiers were incorporated into the prepared TCRbeta library. TCRdb called the PCR reads again in MiXCR, with one record for every CDR3 protein. The sample holds around 440,000 distinct CDR3 sequences, about 10% seen once. The starting material was PBMCs, obtained before TCRalphabeta/CD19-depleted stem cell transplant. These receptors all come from a child under 10 years old with inherited bone marrow failure, due to receive a stem cell transplant.

This clonotype was seen many times. The chain employs TRBV5-1 and TRBJ1-4; a weak D match, TRBD1 (5 bases). CDR1 SGHRS and CDR2 YFSETQ come from the germline V gene. The ends were cut back, 0 bases at V and 4 bases at J, with 10 bases in the middle. The CDR3 extends over 15 amino acids. The CDR3 region is CASSLGDGNNEKLFF. In DNA, the CDR3 is TGCGCCAGCAGCTTGGGGGACGGCAATAATGAAAAACTGTTTTTT.

J is TRBJ1-2 and V is TRBV5-6; 8 positions agree with TRBD1. After removal of 5 bases from V and 7 bases from J, the junction contained 7 bases not matched to a gene. Germline V CDR1 and CDR2: SGHDT, YYEEEE. CDR3 size: 13 residues. The CDR3 loop reads CASRITGGIGYTF. The CDR3 DNA follows: TGTGCCAGCAGGATTACAGGGGGAATTGGCTACACCTTC.

This clonotype was counted many times. The rearrangement uses TRBV29-1 and TRBJ2-7; TRBD2 matches at 7 bases. CDR1 is SQVTM and CDR2 is ANQGSEA in the germline V gene. The CDR3 loop spans 13 amino acids. J was trimmed by 1 base and V by 4 bases; bases with no gene match: 4. The CDR3 spells CSVGRGLSYEQYF. The CDR3 nucleotides read TGCAGCGTTGGGCGGGGGTTGTCCTACGAGCAGTACTTC.

This clonotype was observed many times. The CDR3 region is CASSQHDAVGTGELFF. The CDR3 coding sequence is TGCGCCAGCAGCCAACACGATGCAGTCGGGACCGGGGAGCTGTTTTTT. The J gene is TRBJ2-2, the V gene TRBV5-1; D gene uncertain. Germline V gene data show CDR1 as SGHRS and CDR2 as YFSETQ. The CDR3 has 16 amino acids. The ends were cut back, 4 bases at V and 5 bases at J, with 18 bases in the middle. Looking up the rest from reference TRBV5-1 and TRBJ2-2 gives the full variable domain: KAGVTQTPRYLIKTRGQQVTLSCSPISGHRSVSWYQQTPGQGLQFLFEYFSETQRNKGNFPGRFSGRQFSNSRSEMNVSTLELGDSALYLCASSQHDAVGTGELFFGEGSRLTVL.

The chain combines TRBV11-2 with TRBJ2-2; TRBD2 aligns across 14 bases. The junction had 6 bases not matched to a gene; V was cut back by 5 bases and J by 4 bases. Germline V CDR1 and CDR2: SGHAT, FQNNGV. The CDR3 length is 17 residues. The CDR3 region has the DNA TGTGCCAGCAGCCCCCGACTAGCGGGAGGGGCCACCGGGGAGCTGTTTTTT. Translated, it gives CASSPRLAGGATGELFF.

At least ten counts were recorded for this clonotype. The CDR3 DNA follows: TGTGCTAGTGGTTGGGACAGGGGCTACGAGCAGTACTTC. Residues: CASGWDRGYEQYF. The genes are TRBV12-5 and TRBJ2-7; 10 positions match TRBD1. This CDR3 spans 13 amino acids. J gave up 3 bases and V 4 bases, and 0 bases lay outside the gene matches. Looked up from germline, CDR1 is LGHNT and CDR2 is FRNRAP. Based on the CDR3 plus reference TRBV12-5 and TRBJ2-7, the full variable domain is DARVTQTPRHKVTEMGQEVTMRCQPILGHNTVFWYRQTMMQGLELLAYFRNRAPLDDSGMPKDRFSAEMPDATLATLKIQPSEPRDSAVYFCASGWDRGYEQYFGPGTRLTVT.

A remark on this clonotype: It may be a read error: a sequence one base away is much more abundant. This chain connects TRBV12-3 or TRBV12-4 to TRBJ1-5; 8 bases agree with TRBD1. CDR3 size: 15 residues. The CDR3 is CASRSQGASSQPRHF. DNA for the CDR3: TGTGCCAGCAGGTCGCAGGGGGCAAGCTCTCAGCCCCGGCATTTT.

This rearrangement joins TRBV20-1 to TRBJ2-1; 10 bases are a match to TRBD2. The CDR3 consists of 17 residues. The germline CDR1 and CDR2 sequences are DFQATT and SNEGSKA (reference sequence). The V segment lost 5 bases and the J segment 3 bases; nucleotides outside the gene matches: 13. DNA of the CDR3: TGCAGTGCTGTCACTGCCTGGCTAGCGGGAGTCTACAATGAGCAGTTCTTC. This gives the protein CSAVTAWLAGVYNEQFF.

This clonotype occurred many times. The rearrangement uses TRBV14 and TRBJ2-1; the D gene is possibly TRBD1 (5 bases). Germline lookup yields CDR1 SGHDN and CDR2 FVKESK. The CDR3 contains 12 residues. Between the trimmed V and J ends, which lost 8 bases and 5 bases, there was a span of 10 bases. CDR3 sequence reads: CASEGEDNEQFF. In DNA form, the CDR3 reads TGTGCCAGCGAAGGGGAAGACAATGAGCAGTTCTTC.

This clonotype was detected many times. The V and J genes are TRBV5-1 and TRBJ2-5; 9 nucleotides match TRBD2. Germline V gives CDR1 SGHRS, CDR2 YFSETQ. J gave up 4 bases and V 4 bases, and 8 bases lay outside the gene matches. This CDR3 is 15 amino acids long. For the CDR3, the DNA is TGCGCCAGCAGCGTAGCGGGAGTCGAGGGAGAGACCCAGTACTTC. Encoded protein: CASSVAGVEGETQYF.

A few counts support this clonotype. This chain links TRBV27 with TRBJ2-1; D gene uncertain. V lost 2 bases to trimming and J lost 0 bases, with 8 bases between them. The CDR3 spans 15 residues. Germline V CDR1 and CDR2: MNHEY, SMNVEV (reference sequence). CDR3 sequence: CASSLAFDSYNEQFF. The CDR3 region has the DNA TGTGCCAGCAGTTTAGCGTTCGACTCCTACAATGAGCAGTTCTTC.

This clonotype was picked up many times. V is TRBV20-1 and J is TRBJ1-2; weak D call: TRBD1 (6 bases). CDR3 size: 12 residues. The germline V gene encodes CDR1 DFQATT and CDR2 SNEGSKA (reference sequence). The V end was cut by 2 bases, the J end by 8 bases, with 12 bases between. The CDR3: CSARSGGGGYTF. The CDR3, as DNA: TGCAGTGCTAGATCGGGGGGCGGAGGCTACACCTTC.